This is a list of T cell receptor beta chains from one sample in a study of CD4 T cells in relation to SARS-CoV-2 and coronaviruses. These receptors' antigens are unknown. The data were produced by immunoSEQ multiplex PCR, yet TCRdb's version contains in-frame clones alone and is incomplete. The sample shows roughly 28,000 clones, approximately 73% of them seen only once. The sequencing input was CD4+ T cells from PBMCs, cultured in vitro. All receptors come from a human donor in good health. The CDR3 runs from the conserved cysteine through the conserved F or W. A D gene is named only where the DNA matches it firmly. Clone size is not always given. Where it is, it says once, few, many or a class for expanded clones.

V gene	clone size	J gene	D gene	CDR3 protein	CDR3 DNA
TRBV6-2/TRBV6-3	NA	TRBJ1-2	NA	CASSYSRWGKVGARYYGYTF	TGTGCCAGCAGTTACTCGAGATGGGGAAAAGTGGGTGCTCGATACTATGGCTACACCTTC
TRBV9	NA	TRBJ2-3	TRBD2	CASSATSGSPDTQYF	TGTGCCAGCAGCGCAACTAGCGGGAGCCCAGATACGCAGTATTTT
TRBV10-3	NA	TRBJ1-3	TRBD1	CAISGSPGTGEYGNTIYF	TGTGCCATCAGTGGGTCCCCCGGGACAGGGGAATATGGAAACACCATATATTTT
TRBV6-4	NA	TRBJ2-1	NA	CASKHSATGDNEQFF	TGTGCCAGCAAGCACAGCGCGACGGGTGACAATGAGCAGTTCTTC
TRBV27	NA	TRBJ2-5	TRBD1	CASSFTGEETQYF	TGTGCCAGCAGTTTTACAGGGGAGGAGACCCAGTACTTC
TRBV5-1	NA	TRBJ1-3	NA	CASSLGVGGHSGNTIYF	TGCGCCAGCAGCTTGGGGGTGGGAGGCCACTCTGGAAACACCATATATTTT
TRBV5-1	once	TRBJ1-1	TRBD1	CASSIRDSNEAFF	TGCGCCAGCAGCATTAGGGACAGCAATGAAGCTTTCTTT
TRBV18	NA	TRBJ2-3	NA	CASSPQRGNIAGDTQYF	TGTGCCAGCTCACCCCAGAGGGGGAACATTGCGGGAGATACGCAGTATTTT
TRBV11-2	once	TRBJ2-7	NA	CASSPPGGLYEQYF	TGTGCCAGCAGCCCGCCCGGGGGCCTCTACGAGCAGTACTTC
TRBV7-2	NA	TRBJ2-2	NA	CASSVPSGTSNTGELFF	TGTGCCAGCAGCGTCCCCTCCGGGACTTCGAACACCGGGGAGCTGTTTTTT
TRBV9	NA	TRBJ1-6	NA	CASSGTWNNSPLHF	TGTGCCAGCAGCGGGACGTGGAATAATTCACCCCTCCACTTT
TRBV4-1	NA	TRBJ2-3	NA	CASSQRTLLTDTQYF	TGCGCCAGCAGCCAACGGACCCTTTTAACAGATACGCAGTATTTT
TRBV4-3	NA	TRBJ2-4	NA	CASSQDRGAVAKNIQYF	TGCGCCAGCAGCCAAGATCGAGGGGCGGTGGCCAAAAACATTCAGTACTTC
TRBV19	NA	TRBJ1-4	NA	CASRRGTNEKLFF	TGTGCCAGTAGAAGGGGAACTAATGAAAAACTGTTTTTT
TRBV6-6	NA	TRBJ1-5	TRBD1	CASRMGQGLQPQHF	TGTGCCAGCAGGATGGGACAGGGCCTTCAGCCCCAGCATTTT
TRBV12-3/TRBV12-4	NA	TRBJ1-2	NA	CASSLDLKRGYTF	TGTGCCAGCAGTTTAGACTTGAAGAGGGGCTACACCTTC
TRBV4-3	NA	TRBJ2-1	NA	CASSQIQGGEQFF	TGCGCCAGCAGCCAAATCCAGGGGGGTGAGCAGTTCTTC
TRBV19	NA	TRBJ2-3	NA	CASSSGPSTDTQYF	TGTGCCAGTAGTAGCGGTCCTAGCACAGATACGCAGTATTTT
TRBV6-5	NA	TRBJ1-2	NA	CASSYGRDYGYTF	TGTGCCAGCAGTTACGGCAGGGACTATGGCTACACCTTC
TRBV2	NA	TRBJ1-5	NA	CASRAKDNSNQPQHF	TGTGCCAGCAGGGCAAAGGATAATAGCAATCAGCCCCAGCATTTT
TRBV29-1	NA	TRBJ2-3	NA	CSAHITGSDTQYF	TGCAGCGCTCACATCACAGGGTCAGATACGCAGTATTTT
TRBV5-1	NA	TRBJ2-1	TRBD1	CASSLGTGVIYNEQFF	TGCGCCAGCAGCTTGGGTACAGGGGTTATTTACAATGAGCAGTTCTTC
TRBV19	NA	TRBJ2-7	NA	CASSIGRGPYEQYF	TGTGCCAGTAGTATTGGCAGGGGCCCCTACGAGCAGTACTTC
TRBV7-2	NA	TRBJ2-5	NA	CASSSAETQYF	TGTGCCAGCAGCTCGGCGGAGACCCAGTACTTC
TRBV3-1/TRBV3-2	NA	TRBJ2-2	NA	CASRRGGYNTGELFF	TGTGCCAGCAGAAGGGGGGGCTATAACACCGGGGAGCTGTTTTTT
TRBV6-5	large	TRBJ2-1	TRBD1	CASSSPRDRGFYEQFF	TGTGCCAGCAGTTCTCCCCGGGACAGGGGATTCTATGAGCAGTTCTTC
TRBV10-3	NA	TRBJ2-5	NA	CAISEGITQETQYF	TGTGCCATCAGTGAGGGGATCACCCAAGAGACCCAGTACTTC
TRBV6-6	NA	TRBJ2-7	NA	CASSASKQYF	TGTGCCAGCAGTGCTTCTAAGCAGTACTTC
TRBV3-1/TRBV3-2	NA	TRBJ2-1	NA	CASSQVVGNEQFF	TGTGCCAGCAGCCAAGTTGTGGGGAATGAGCAGTTCTTC
TRBV27	NA	TRBJ2-3	NA	CASSSAGFSDTQYF	TGTGCCAGCAGTTCGGCGGGGTTCAGTGATACGCAGTATTTT
TRBV19	NA	TRBJ1-4	TRBD1	CASSIYAGTGEFNEKLFF	TGTGCCAGTAGTATCTACGCCGGGACAGGGGAATTTAATGAAAAACTGTTTTTT
TRBV10-3	NA	TRBJ1-5	NA	CAISRESNQPQHF	TGTGCCATCAGCAGGGAAAGCAATCAGCCCCAGCATTTT
TRBV28	NA	TRBJ2-3	TRBD2	CASNGGGTSGGHGYF	TGTGCCAGCAATGGGGGGGGGACTAGCGGGGGCCACGGGTATTTT
TRBV5-1	NA	TRBJ2-2	NA	CASSLVTGLGGELFF	TGCGCCAGCAGCCTAGTAACAGGTCTCGGCGGGGAGCTGTTTTTT
TRBV7-6	few	TRBJ2-1	NA	CASSSVRSSLGNEQFF	TGTGCCAGCAGCTCAGTGCGGTCCAGCCTAGGCAATGAGCAGTTCTTC
TRBV3-1/TRBV3-2	NA	TRBJ2-7	NA	CASSPSRGSEQYF	TGTGCCAGCAGCCCCTCTAGGGGAAGCGAGCAGTACTTC
TRBV28	NA	TRBJ1-5	TRBD1	CASSQPYDRANQPQHF	TGTGCCAGCAGTCAGCCCTACGACAGGGCAAATCAGCCCCAGCATTTT
TRBV19	NA	TRBJ2-7	TRBD1	CASSRDRGHEQYF	TGTGCCAGTAGTAGGGACAGGGGGCACGAGCAGTACTTC
TRBV4-3	NA	TRBJ1-1	TRBD1	CASSRDRVSTEAFF	TGCGCCAGCAGCCGCGACAGGGTCAGCACTGAAGCTTTCTTT
TRBV6-6	NA	TRBJ2-7	NA	CASRTSSYEQYF	TGTGCCAGCAGAACTAGCTCCTACGAGCAGTACTTC